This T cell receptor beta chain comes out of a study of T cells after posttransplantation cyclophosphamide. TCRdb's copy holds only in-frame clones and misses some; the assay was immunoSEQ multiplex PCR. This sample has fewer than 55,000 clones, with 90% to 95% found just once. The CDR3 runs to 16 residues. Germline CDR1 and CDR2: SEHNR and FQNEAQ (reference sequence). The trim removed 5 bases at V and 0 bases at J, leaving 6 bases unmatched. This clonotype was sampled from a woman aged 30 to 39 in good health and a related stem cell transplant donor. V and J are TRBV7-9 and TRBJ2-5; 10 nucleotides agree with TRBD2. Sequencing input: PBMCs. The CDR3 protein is CASSRGLAEYQETQYF. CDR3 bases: TGTGCCAGCAGCCGTGGACTAGCGGAATACCAAGAGACCCAGTACTTC. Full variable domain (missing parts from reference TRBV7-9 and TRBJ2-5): DTGVSQNPRHKITKRGQNVTFRCDPISEHNRLYWYRQTLGQGPEFLTYFQNEAQLEKSRLLSDRFSAERPKGSFSTLEIQRTEQGDSAMYLCASSRGLAEYQETQYFGPGTRLLVL.